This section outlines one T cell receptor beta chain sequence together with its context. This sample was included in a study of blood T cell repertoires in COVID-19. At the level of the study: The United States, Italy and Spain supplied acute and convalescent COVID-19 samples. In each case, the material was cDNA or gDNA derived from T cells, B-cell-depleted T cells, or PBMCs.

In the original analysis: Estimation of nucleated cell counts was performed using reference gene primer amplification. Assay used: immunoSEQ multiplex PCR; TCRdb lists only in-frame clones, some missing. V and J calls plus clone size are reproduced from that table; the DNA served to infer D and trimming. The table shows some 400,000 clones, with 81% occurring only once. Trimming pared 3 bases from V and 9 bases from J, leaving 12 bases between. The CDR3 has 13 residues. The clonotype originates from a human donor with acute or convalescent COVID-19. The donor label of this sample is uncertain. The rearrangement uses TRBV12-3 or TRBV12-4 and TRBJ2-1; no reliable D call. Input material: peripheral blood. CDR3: CASSFAAEIEQFF. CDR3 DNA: TGTGCCAGCAGTTTTGCCGCGGAAATTGAGCAGTTCTTC.